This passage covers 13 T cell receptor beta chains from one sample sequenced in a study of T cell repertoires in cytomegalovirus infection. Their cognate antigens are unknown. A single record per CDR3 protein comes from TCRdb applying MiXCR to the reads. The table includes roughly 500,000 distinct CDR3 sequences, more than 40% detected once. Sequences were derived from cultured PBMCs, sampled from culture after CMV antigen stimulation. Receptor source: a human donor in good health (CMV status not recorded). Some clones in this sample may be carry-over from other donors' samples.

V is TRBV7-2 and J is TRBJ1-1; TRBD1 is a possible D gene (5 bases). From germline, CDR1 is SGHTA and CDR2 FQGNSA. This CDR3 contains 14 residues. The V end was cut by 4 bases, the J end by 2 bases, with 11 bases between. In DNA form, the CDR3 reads TGTGCCAGCAGCTCCTGGGACGGCAACACTGAAGCTTTCTTT. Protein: CASSSWDGNTEAFF. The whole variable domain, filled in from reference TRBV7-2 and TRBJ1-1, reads GAGVSQSPSNKVTEKGKDVELRCDPISGHTALYWYRQSLGQGLEFLIYFQGNSAPDKSGLPSDRFSAERTGGSVSTLTIQRTQQEDSAVYLCASSSWDGNTEAFFGQGTRLTVV.

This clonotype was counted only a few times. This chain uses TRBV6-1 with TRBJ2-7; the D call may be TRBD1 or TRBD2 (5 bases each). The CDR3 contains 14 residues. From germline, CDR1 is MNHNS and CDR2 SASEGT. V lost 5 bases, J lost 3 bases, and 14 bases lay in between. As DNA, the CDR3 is TGTGCCAGCAGTCCGCTTTATGGGGGCTACGAGCAGTACTTC. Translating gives CASSPLYGGYEQYF.

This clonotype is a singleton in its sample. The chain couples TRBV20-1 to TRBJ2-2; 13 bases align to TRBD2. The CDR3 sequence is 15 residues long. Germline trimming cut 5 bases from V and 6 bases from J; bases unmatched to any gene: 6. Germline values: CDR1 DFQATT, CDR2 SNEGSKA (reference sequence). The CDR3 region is CSAPGTSGKAGELFF. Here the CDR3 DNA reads TGCAGTGCTCCAGGGACTAGCGGGAAGGCCGGGGAGCTGTTTTTT.

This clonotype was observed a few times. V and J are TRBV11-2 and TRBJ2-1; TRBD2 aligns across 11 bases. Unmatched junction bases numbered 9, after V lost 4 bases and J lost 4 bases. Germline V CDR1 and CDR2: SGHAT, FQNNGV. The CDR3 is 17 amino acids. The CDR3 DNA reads TGTGCCAGCAGCTATCAAGCCGGGACTAGCGGATACAATGAGCAGTTCTTC. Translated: CASSYQAGTSGYNEQFF.

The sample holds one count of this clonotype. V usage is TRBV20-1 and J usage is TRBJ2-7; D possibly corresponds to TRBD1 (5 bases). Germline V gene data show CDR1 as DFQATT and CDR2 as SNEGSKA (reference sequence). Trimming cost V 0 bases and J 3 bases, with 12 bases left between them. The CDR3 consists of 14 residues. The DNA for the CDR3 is TGCAGTGCTAGAGATCTAGGGGAAGTCTACGAGCAGTACTTC. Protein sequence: CSARDLGEVYEQYF.

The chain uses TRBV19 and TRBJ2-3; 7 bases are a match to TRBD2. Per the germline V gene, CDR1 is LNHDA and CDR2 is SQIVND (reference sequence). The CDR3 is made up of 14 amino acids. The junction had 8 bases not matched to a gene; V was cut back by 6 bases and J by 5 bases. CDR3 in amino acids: CASSPWGGEDTQYF. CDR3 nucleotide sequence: TGTGCCAGTAGCCCCTGGGGGGGAGAAGATACGCAGTATTTT.

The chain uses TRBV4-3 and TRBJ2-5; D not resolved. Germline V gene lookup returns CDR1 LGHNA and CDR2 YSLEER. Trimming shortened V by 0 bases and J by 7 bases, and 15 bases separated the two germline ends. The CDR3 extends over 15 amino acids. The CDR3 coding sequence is TGCGCCAGCAGCCAAGATCTCGCAAATCGCCGGACCCAGTACTTC. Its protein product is CASSQDLANRRTQYF.

Here the CDR3 DNA reads TGTGCCAGCAGCTTAGCGTACAGGGGGGCCTACAATGAGCAGTTCTTC. It is translated as CASSLAYRGAYNEQFF. The V gene is TRBV7-8, the J gene TRBJ2-1; 8 nucleotides match TRBD1. Losses at the gene ends were 0 bases for V and 2 bases for J; bases not matched to a gene: 3. The CDR3 extends over 16 amino acids. CDR1 is SGHVS, CDR2 FQNEAQ, per germline.

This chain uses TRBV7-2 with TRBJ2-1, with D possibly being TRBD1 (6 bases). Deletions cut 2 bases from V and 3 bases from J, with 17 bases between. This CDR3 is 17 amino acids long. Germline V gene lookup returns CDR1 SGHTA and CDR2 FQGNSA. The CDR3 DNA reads TGTGCCAGCAGCTTATTGGGGGCTAAGATGCTCTACAATGAGCAGTTCTTC. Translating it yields CASSLLGAKMLYNEQFF.

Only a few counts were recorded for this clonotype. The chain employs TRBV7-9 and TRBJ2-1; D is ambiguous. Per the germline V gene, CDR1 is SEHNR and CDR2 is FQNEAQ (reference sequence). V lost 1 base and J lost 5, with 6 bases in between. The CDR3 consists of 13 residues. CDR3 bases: TGTGCCAGCAGCTTAGACCCTGACAATGAGCAGTTCTTC. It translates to CASSLDPDNEQFF.

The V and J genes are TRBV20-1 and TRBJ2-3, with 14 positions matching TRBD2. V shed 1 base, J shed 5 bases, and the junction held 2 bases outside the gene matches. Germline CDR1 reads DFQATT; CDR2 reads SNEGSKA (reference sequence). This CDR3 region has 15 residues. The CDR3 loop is CSARGGLAGEDTQYF. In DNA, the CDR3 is TGCAGTGCTAGAGGGGGACTAGCGGGAGAAGATACGCAGTATTTT.

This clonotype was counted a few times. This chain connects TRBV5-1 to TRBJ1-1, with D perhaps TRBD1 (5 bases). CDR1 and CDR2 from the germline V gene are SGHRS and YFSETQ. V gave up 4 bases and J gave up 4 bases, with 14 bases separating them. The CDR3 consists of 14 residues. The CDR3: CASSPQTVGTEAFF. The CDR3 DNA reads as TGCGCCAGCAGCCCCCAGACAGTGGGCACTGAAGCTTTCTTT.

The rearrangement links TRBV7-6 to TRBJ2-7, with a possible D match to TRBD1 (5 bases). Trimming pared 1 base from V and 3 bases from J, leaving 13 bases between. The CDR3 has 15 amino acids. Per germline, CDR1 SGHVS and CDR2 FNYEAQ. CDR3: CASSLGQGPLYEQYF. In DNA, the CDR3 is TGTGCCAGCAGCTTAGGCCAGGGTCCCCTCTACGAGCAGTACTTC.